This T cell receptor (beta chain) was identified in a study of T-cell memory formation after mild COVID-19. Study details: Largely, TCR clusters stayed within a single donor. The study's findings and limits: Contracting CD4+ clones lay largely in CM and EM, with CD8+ ones residing in EMRA. Pre-infection memory harbored some responding clones, suggesting cross-reactive memory joined.

A note on this clonotype: Its antigen is currently unknown.

Constant-segment primers were used for 5'RACE, and the resulting TCR alpha and TCR beta cDNA libraries carried sample barcodes and UMIs. TCRdb re-called the 5' RACE reads with MiXCR, one entry per CDR3 protein. The sample shows 140,000 or so distinct CDR3 sequences, about 6.1% of them seen only once. The CDR3 has 14 residues. Trimming took 4 bases from V and 3 from J; bases not matched to a gene: 4. Germline CDR1 reads GTSNPN; CDR2 reads SVGIG (reference sequence). The receptor's source is an adult woman who had mild COVID-19 (a few samples of this study predate the infection). Cell type and time point are not known. Input material: PBMCs or a T cell subset sorted from them (not recorded which). V usage is TRBV30 and J usage is TRBJ1-5; 9 bases fit TRBD1. CDR3 in DNA: TGTGCCTGGAACAGGGGGCTGACCAATCAGCCCCAGCATTTT. The encoded protein is CAWNRGLTNQPQHF.